The 5 T cell receptor gamma chains presented below share a single source sample, sequenced in a study of Vδ1+ human thymocytes listed by TCRdb under 2018. Which antigens these TCRs recognize remains unknown. Overall results and qualifications from the work: In contrast to oligoclonal peripheral blood repertoires, thymic TRG and TRD repertoires appeared to be highly polyclonal with Gaussian CDR3 length distributions.

The run used an Illumina MiSeq. RNA was extracted with the RNeasy mini kit and reverse transcribed using Superscript III. To generate the CDR3 amplicons, a multiplex PCR was run using pooled V-gene forward primers together with a constant-region reverse primer that carried Illumina adaptor overhangs. TCRdb reran clone calling on the public reads with CATT; rows sharing one DNA sequence were then combined. The sample table records several thousand gamma-chain clones; approximately 42% of these occur just once. The ten most abundant clones make up 1.9% of the sample. Sequenced material: Vdelta1+ gamma-delta thymocytes from the thymus. The cell subset or site label here, explained by the study, means: FACS-sorted CD3+ TCRalphabeta- TCRVdelta1+ TCRVdelta2- thymocytes. These receptors all stem from a boy younger than two who had congenital heart surgery.

Comments on this clone: Sequence at one end of the junction differs from germline and may be a read error. The gene calls are TRGV4 and TRGJ1 or TRGJ2. The J gene was not available in TCRdb and was assigned here by matching the DNA to germline segments. Germline V gene sequence: CDR1 EGSTGY, CDR2 YDSYTSSV. The CDR3 sequence is 12 residues long. The CDR3: CATWDFYYKKLF. CDR3 DNA sequence: TGCGCCACCTGGGATTTTTATTATAAGAAACTCTTT.

This clone occurred a few times. The chain joins TRGV3 to TRGJP2. With 0 bases clipped from V and 5 bases from J, the junction kept 6 bases outside the gene matches. This CDR3 has 15 amino acids. The germline CDR1 and CDR2 sequences are VTNTFY and YDVSTARD (reference sequence). In DNA, the CDR3 is TGTGCCACCTGGGACAGGCGATGGAGTGATTGGATCAAGACGTTT. Residues: CATWDRRWSDWIKTF.

This clone was detected only a few times. V and J are TRGV4 and TRGJ1 or TRGJ2. Germline V CDR1 and CDR2: EGSTGY, YDSYTSSV. V lost 2 bases and J lost 3; bases outside the gene matches: 7. The CDR3 is made up of 14 amino acids. Here the CDR3 DNA reads TGTGCCACCTGGGATGTTCTATTTTATTATAAGAAACTCTTT. Its protein product is CATWDVLFYYKKLF.

This clone was seen a handful of times. This sequence may be a read error, since a much larger clone differs from it by one base. Other nucleotide sequences in the sample specify the same CDR3. The gene calls are TRGV9 and TRGJ1 or TRGJ2. Germline V CDR1 and CDR2: GITISATS, ISYDGTV (reference sequence). This CDR3 is 12 amino acids long. Germline trimming cut 0 bases from V and 6 bases from J; bases unmatched to any gene: 2. The CDR3 region is CALWEVLYKKLF. CDR3 DNA sequence: TGTGCCTTGTGGGAGGTGCTTTATAAGAAACTCTTT.

To note about this clone: The same CDR3 is also encoded by other DNA sequences in this sample. The chain recombines TRGV9 with TRGJ1 or TRGJ2. Germline CDR1 is GITISATS and CDR2 is ISYDGTV (reference sequence). CDR3 length: 12 residues. The V segment lost 0 bases and the J segment 7 bases; nucleotides outside the gene matches: 3. CDR3 in DNA: TGTGCCTTGTGGGAGGTGCGATATAAGAAACTCTTT. Translation gives CALWEVRYKKLF.